This entry features one TCR beta chain sequence. The antigen is undetermined. Germline V lookup: CDR1 SEHNR, CDR2 FQNEAQ (reference sequence). The CDR3 has 16 residues. The germline V and J ends were trimmed by 3 bases and 8 bases, with 19 bases remaining between them. Several immunoSEQ plates held equal portions of the genomic DNA taken from each subset. Original methodology: ImmunoSEQ junction-only sequences lacked quality scores, so their filtering differed. Clones were sequenced by immunoSEQ multiplex PCR, and TCRdb holds only the in-frame ones, with some missing. V and J calls and clone size come straight from that table; D and trimming were deduced from the DNA. The sample carries about 2 million clones, approximately 94% recorded once. This sample was included in a study of shared clonotypes between healthy human individuals. Study-level information: CD8 memory received one plate per donor, CD8 naive two, CD4 memory three and CD4 naive three. Points from the study as a whole: Genetic and exposure-history diversity was limited by the small donor number.

Naive CD8 cells comprised CD45RO-negative, CCR7-positively selected cells, excluding terminally differentiated effector memory CD45RA+ cells. V is TRBV7-9 and J is TRBJ1-4, with D unresolved. The TCR comes from a young man in good health. Specimen: naive CD8+ T cells sorted from blood. The CDR3 nucleotides are TGTGCCAGCAGCTTTCTGAAAGAGGGCCCCTTCGAAAAACTGTTTTTT. Protein sequence: CASSFLKEGPFEKLFF.